This TCR beta chain stems from a study of T cells in localized non-small cell lung cancer. Only in-frame clones appear in the TCRdb table, and some are missing; sequencing was by immunoSEQ multiplex PCR. The sample holds under 7,500 clones, 45% to 55% seen once. The CDR3 consists of 15 residues. The V and J ends lost 4 bases and 4 bases respectively, with 16 bases between them. The chain has TRBV6-7 and TRBJ2-5, with a possible D match to TRBD1 (5 bases). TRBV6-7 counts as an open reading frame of uncertain function. The origin of this receptor is a man aged 35-75 years with stage I lung adenocarcinoma. The sequences come from lymph node tissue, collected before any cancer treatment. DNA for the CDR3: TGTGCCAGCAGTTCCGTAGGGGAACCGGGAGAGACCCAGTACTTC. The encoded protein is CASSSVGEPGETQYF.